This T cell receptor beta chain was identified in a study of CD8 T cells in Susac syndrome. Negative magnetic isolation gave CD8+ and CD4+ cells; FACS enriched CD8+ TEMRA. The CDR3 runs 12 residues. Per germline, CDR1 DFQATT and CDR2 SNEGSKA (reference sequence). V gave up 7 bases and J gave up 3 bases, with 11 bases separating them. RNA totalling roughly 0.45 to 1 ug underwent reverse transcription with random hexamers. TCRdb analysed the immunoSEQ multiplex PCR reads with MiXCR anew, one entry per CDR3 protein. The table includes just over 300,000 distinct CDR3 sequences, 92% detected once. J is TRBJ2-3 and V is TRBV20-1, with no clear D. The receptor comes from a human donor with multiple sclerosis. Sequenced input: CD4+ T cells from PBMCs. DNA of the CDR3: TGCAGTGTGTTAGCCGGAACAGATACGCAGTATTTT. This gives the protein CSVLAGTDTQYF.